A single TCR beta chain is shown here with its context. Per the germline V gene, CDR1 is SGHNT and CDR2 is YYREEE (reference sequence). J was trimmed by 10 bases and V by 4 bases; bases with no gene match: 9. This CDR3 contains 14 residues. Here immunoSEQ multiplex PCR was the method, and the copy in TCRdb shows in-frame clones only, minus some. The table shows under 350,000 clones, with roughly 85% occurring only once. This entry belongs to a study of blood T cell repertoires in COVID-19. The sequence derives from a woman in her thirties or forties with acute COVID-19. The chain is built from TRBV5-4 and TRBJ1-4, with 8 positions matching TRBD1. Sequencing was carried out using PBMCs or T cells enriched from blood (not recorded which). CDR3 coding DNA: TGTGCCAGCAGCGCGGACAGGGTTGCAGGAAAACTGTTTTTT. It translates to CASSADRVAGKLFF.